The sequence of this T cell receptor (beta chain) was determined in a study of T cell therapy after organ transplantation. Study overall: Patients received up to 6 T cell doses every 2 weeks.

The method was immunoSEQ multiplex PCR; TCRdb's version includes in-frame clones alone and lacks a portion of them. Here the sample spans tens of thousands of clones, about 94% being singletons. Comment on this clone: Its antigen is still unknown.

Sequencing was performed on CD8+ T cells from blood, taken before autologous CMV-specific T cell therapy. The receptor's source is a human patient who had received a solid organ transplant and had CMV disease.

CDR3 residues: CASSDHNPAPYEQYF. The CDR3, as DNA: TGCGCCAGCAGCGACCATAACCCGGCCCCCTACGAGCAGTACTTC. The rearrangement links TRBV5-1 to TRBJ2-7, with no clear D. This CDR3 has 15 residues. CDR1 and CDR2 from the germline V gene are SGHRS and YFSETQ. Trimming pared 4 bases from V and 2 bases from J, leaving 16 bases between.